These T cell receptor beta chains were read from a single sample in a study of T cells in Graves' hyperthyroidism and ophthalmopathy. TCRdb reanalysed the multiplex PCR reads using MiXCR and keeps one entry per CDR3 protein. The sample contains around 340,000 distinct CDR3 sequences, roughly 23% of which appear only once. The sample consisted of blood. The receptors were sampled from a woman aged 45-65 years with Graves' hyperthyroidism. The CDR3 runs from the conserved cysteine through the conserved F or W. A D gene is named only where the DNA matches it firmly. Not every row has a clone size; where given, it reads once, few, many or a size class.

clone_size d_call j_call v_call cdr3_aa cdr3_nt
many . TRBJ2-1 TRBV20-1 CSARQGLRNEQFF TGCAGTGCTAGGCAGGGATTGCGGAATGAGCAGTTCTTC
. . TRBJ2-6 TRBV11-1 CASSFGLRVLSGANVLTF TGTGCCAGCAGCTTCGGACTCAGGGTACTGTCTGGGGCCAACGTCCTGACTTTC
. TRBD1 TRBJ2-7 TRBV4-1 CASSQRVDRAHEQYF TGCGCCAGCAGCCAAAGAGTCGACAGGGCGCACGAGCAGTACTTC
few . TRBJ2-5 TRBV15 CATSRVGETQYF TGTGCCACCAGCAGAGTAGGGGAGACCCAGTACTTC
. . TRBJ1-2 TRBV11-2 CASSLASSPGGYTF TGTGCCAGCAGCTTAGCGTCCTCACCCGGTGGCTACACCTTC
. TRBD2 TRBJ2-1 TRBV28 CASSFTSGGAAYNEQFF TGTGCCAGCAGTTTCACTAGCGGGGGGGCGGCCTACAATGAGCAGTTCTTC
many TRBD2 TRBJ2-3 TRBV20-1 CSADSGGTTDTQYF TGCAGTGCTGATAGCGGGGGGACGACAGATACGCAGTATTTT
many TRBD2 TRBJ2-7 TRBV6-1 CASSAGTSGSYEQYF TGTGCCAGCAGTGCAGGGACTAGCGGTTCCTACGAGCAGTACTTC
. . TRBJ1-2 TRBV9 CASSVGIDYTF TGTGCCAGCAGCGTAGGTATAGACTACACCTTC
. . TRBJ1-4 TRBV30 CAWSVVSTNEKLFF TGTGCCTGGAGTGTGGTATCGACTAATGAAAAACTGTTTTTT
. TRBD2 TRBJ2-3 TRBV7-3 CASSSGTIDTQYF TGTGCCAGCAGCTCGGGGACTATCGATACGCAGTATTTT
many . TRBJ1-1 TRBV28 CASSPGAGAFF TGTGCCAGCAGTCCAGGGGCGGGAGCTTTCTTT
. . TRBJ2-7 TRBV5-1 CASSLGQSSYNEQYF TGCGCCAGCAGCTTGGGACAGAGCTCCTACAATGAGCAGTACTTC
many . TRBJ1-1 TRBV6-1 CASIHPMNTEAFF TGTGCCAGCATCCATCCCATGAACACTGAAGCTTTCTTT
few . TRBJ2-7 TRBV7-2 CASSLGFGSADSYEQYF TGTGCCAGCAGCTTAGGGTTCGGGTCGGCGGACTCCTACGAGCAGTACTTC
. . TRBJ2-2 TRBV11-2 CASSLEGGGNTGELFF TGTGCCAGCAGCTTAGAAGGGGGGGGAAACACCGGGGAGCTGTTTTTT
many . TRBJ1-1 TRBV2 CASSPFPPYGSQMNTEAFF TGTGCCAGCAGTCCTTTCCCCCCTTATGGGAGCCAAATGAACACTGAAGCTTTCTTT
few . TRBJ2-7 TRBV4-1 CASSQGMGTYEQYF TGCGCCAGCAGCCAAGGAATGGGGACCTACGAGCAGTACTTC
many TRBD2 TRBJ2-5 TRBV7-7 CASSLGGLAGLQETQYF TGTGCTAGCAGCTTAGGCGGACTAGCGGGCCTCCAAGAGACCCAGTACTTC
many . TRBJ2-5 TRBV18 CASSPQVRLEETQYF TGTGCCAGCTCACCTCAGGTTCGGTTAGAAGAGACCCAGTACTTC
. . TRBJ2-7 TRBV27 CASRLNRGYEQYF TGTGCCAGCCGTCTCAATCGGGGGTACGAGCAGTACTTC
many . TRBJ1-1 TRBV20-1 CSAREPPGPTEAFF TGCAGTGCTAGAGAGCCTCCAGGTCCCACTGAAGCTTTCTTT
many . TRBJ1-2 TRBV30 CAWSVRYYGYTF TGTGCCTGGAGTGTACGGTACTATGGCTACACCTTC
few TRBD2 TRBJ2-1 TRBV24-1 CATSDFGPFERGDYNEQFF TGTGCCACCAGTGATTTCGGACCTTTTGAGCGGGGAGACTACAATGAGCAGTTCTTC
. . TRBJ1-4 TRBV2 CASSDRAATNEKLFF TGTGCCAGCAGCGACAGAGCTGCAACTAATGAAAAACTGTTTTTT
. . TRBJ1-2 TRBV9 CASSVGGFNYGYTF TGTGCCAGCAGCGTAGGGGGATTTAACTATGGCTACACCTTC
many TRBD2 TRBJ2-5 TRBV20-1 CSARRLASQETQYF TGCAGTGCTAGGAGACTAGCCAGCCAAGAGACCCAGTACTTC
many TRBD2 TRBJ2-5 TRBV20-1 CSAPTGTSGATQYF TGCAGTGCGCCTACCGGGACTAGCGGTGCGACCCAGTACTTC
. TRBD2 TRBJ2-3 TRBV9 CASSVVAGGRADTQYF TGTGCCAGCAGCGTAGTAGCGGGGGGGCGGGCAGATACGCAGTATTTT
many TRBD1 TRBJ1-2 TRBV30 CAWSTRQGNYGYTF TGTGCCTGGAGTACCCGACAGGGTAACTATGGCTACACCTTC
. . TRBJ2-1 TRBV29-1 CSVEVAVASQQFF TGCAGCGTTGAAGTGGCCGTGGCCAGCCAGCAGTTCTTC
many TRBD1 TRBJ1-1 TRBV3-1 CASSQGDRVGTEAFF TGTGCCAGCAGCCAAGGTGACAGGGTGGGCACTGAAGCTTTCTTT
many . TRBJ1-3 TRBV12-3/TRBV12-4 CASSGAGSGNTIYF TGTGCCAGCAGTGGGGCAGGCTCTGGAAACACCATATATTTT
. TRBD2 TRBJ2-3 TRBV15 CATSRDVGRGGPDTQYF TGTGCCACCAGCAGAGATGTCGGGCGGGGGGGCCCAGATACGCAGTATTTT
. . TRBJ2-7 TRBV11-2 CASSLEGLARVYEQYF TGTGCCAGCAGCTTAGAAGGGCTAGCGAGAGTTTACGAGCAGTACTTC
. TRBD1 TRBJ1-1 TRBV11-2 CASSPTDRVVTEAFF TGTGCCAGCAGCCCGACTGACAGGGTAGTAACTGAAGCTTTCTTT
. . TRBJ2-6 TRBV6-6 CASSYGGGGANVLTF TGTGCCAGCAGTTACGGGGGAGGAGGGGCCAACGTCCTGACTTTC
. TRBD1 TRBJ1-2 TRBV5-1 CASSPGQGSDGYTF TGCGCCAGCAGCCCGGGACAGGGAAGTGATGGCTACACCTTC
. . TRBJ2-3 TRBV5-1 CASSRALYGAQYF TGCGCCAGCAGCCGAGCCCTCTATGGTGCGCAGTATTTT
. TRBD2 TRBJ2-5 TRBV29-1 CSVNGLAQETQYF TGCAGCGTAAACGGACTAGCCCAAGAGACCCAGTACTTC
. TRBD2 TRBJ2-7 TRBV3-1 CASSRGLASSYEQYF TGTGCCAGCAGCCGCGGACTAGCGAGCTCCTACGAGCAGTACTTC
many . TRBJ2-5 TRBV20-1 CSANKETQYF TGCAGTGCCAACAAAGAGACCCAGTACTTC
many . TRBJ2-7 TRBV6-1 CASRIRASPGGENDEQYF TGTGCCAGCAGAATAAGGGCATCACCTGGGGGAGAAAATGACGAGCAGTACTTC
. . TRBJ2-2 TRBV6-1 CASSEKSMGELFF TGTGCCAGCAGTGAAAAGTCCATGGGGGAGCTGTTTTTT
few . TRBJ1-1 TRBV12-3/TRBV12-4 CASTWGGRERGTEAFF TGTGCCAGCACCTGGGGTGGGAGGGAGAGGGGAACTGAAGCTTTCTTT
. . TRBJ2-3 TRBV29-1 CSVGGFTDTQYF TGCAGCGTTGGAGGTTTTACAGATACGCAGTATTTT
many TRBD2 TRBJ2-7 TRBV5-1 CASSSNGPGLVSEQYF TGCGCCAGCAGCTCGAATGGGCCGGGACTAGTTTCCGAGCAGTACTTC
. . TRBJ1-2 TRBV29-1 CSVSMTGRHGYTF TGCAGCGTCTCAATGACAGGACGGCATGGCTACACCTTC
many . TRBJ2-2 TRBV6-1 CASSLGGTPNTGELFF TGTGCCAGCAGTCTAGGTGGGACACCGAACACCGGGGAGCTGTTTTTT
many . TRBJ2-6 TRBV6-1 CASSPREAGANVLTF TGTGCCAGCAGTCCCAGGGAAGCTGGGGCCAACGTCCTGACTTTC
. TRBD1 TRBJ1-3 TRBV29-1 CSVEDGQGARGNTIYF TGCAGCGTTGAAGATGGGCAGGGGGCGCGAGGAAACACCATATATTTT
few . TRBJ1-3 TRBV7-2 CASSLNPSGNTIYF TGTGCCAGCAGCTTAAATCCCTCTGGAAACACCATATATTTT
many . TRBJ2-5 TRBV12-3/TRBV12-4 CASSLTETQYF TGTGCCAGCAGCTTGACAGAGACCCAGTACTTC
many . TRBJ2-3 TRBV6-2/TRBV6-3 CASSGEVRTDTQYF TGTGCCAGCAGTGGTGAGGTCCGCACAGATACGCAGTATTTT
. . TRBJ1-2 TRBV25-1 CASSELIEGEGYGYTF TGTGCCAGCAGTGAATTGATAGAAGGAGAAGGCTATGGCTACACCTTC